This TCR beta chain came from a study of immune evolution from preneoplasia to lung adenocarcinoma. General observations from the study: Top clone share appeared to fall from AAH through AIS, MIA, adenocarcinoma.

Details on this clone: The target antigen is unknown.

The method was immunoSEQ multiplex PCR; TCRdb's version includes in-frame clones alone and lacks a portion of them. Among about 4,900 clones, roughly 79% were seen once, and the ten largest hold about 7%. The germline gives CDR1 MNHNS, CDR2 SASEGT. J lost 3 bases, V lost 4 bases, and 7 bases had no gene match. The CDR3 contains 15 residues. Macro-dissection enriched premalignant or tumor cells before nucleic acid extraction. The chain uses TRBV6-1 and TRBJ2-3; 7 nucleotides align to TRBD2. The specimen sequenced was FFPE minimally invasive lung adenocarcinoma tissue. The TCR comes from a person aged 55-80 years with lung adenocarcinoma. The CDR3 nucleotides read TGTGCCAGCAGTGCCCGGGAGGAGGGGACAGATACGCAGTATTTT. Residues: CASSAREEGTDTQYF.